The rows below give T cell receptor beta chains drawn from one sample of a study of blood T cell repertoires in COVID-19. Only in-frame clones appear in the TCRdb table, and some are missing; sequencing was by immunoSEQ multiplex PCR. The sample lists about 230,000 clones, 88% occurring once. The source material was peripheral blood. Receptor source: a woman in her sixties or seventies with acute or convalescent COVID-19. Both conserved end residues are part of each CDR3. A D gene is named only where the DNA matches it firmly. Rows may omit the clone size; those that give it use once, few, many or a size class.

V gene	J gene	D gene	clone size	CDR3 DNA	CDR3 protein
TRBV28	TRBJ1-2	TRBD1	.	TGTGCCAGTGGGGACAGCAGCATAAGGAGCTATGGCTACACCTTC	CASGDSSIRSYGYTF
TRBV6-5	TRBJ1-5	.	.	TGTGCCAGCAGAAGACTTGACAGCAATCAGCCCCAGCATTTT	CASRRLDSNQPQHF
TRBV11-3	TRBJ2-6	.	once	TGTGCCAGCAGCCCGAGCGGGGCCAACGTCCTGACTTTC	CASSPSGANVLTF
TRBV7-8	TRBJ2-5	TRBD1	.	TGTGCCAGCAGCTTTGGGGACAGGGGAAGACAAGAGACCCAGTACTTC	CASSFGDRGRQETQYF
TRBV30	TRBJ2-2	.	.	TGTGCCTGGAGTGTACGTCCGGCCGGGGAGCTGTTTTTT	CAWSVRPAGELFF
TRBV19	TRBJ1-2	.	.	TGTGCCAGTAGCAACGACTGGGGCAACTATGGCTACACCTTC	CASSNDWGNYGYTF
TRBV4-1	TRBJ1-3	.	.	TGCGCCAGCAGCCAAGGGGGATGGGCAGGGTACTCTGGAAACACCATATATTTT	CASSQGGWAGYSGNTIYF
TRBV27	TRBJ1-3	.	.	TGTGCCAGCAGTTTTGTCGGAGATGGAAACACCATATATTTT	CASSFVGDGNTIYF
TRBV19	TRBJ2-7	TRBD1	.	TGTGCCAGTAGTCCGACAGGGTCCAGGGGCGAGCAGTACTTC	CASSPTGSRGEQYF
TRBV5-4	TRBJ2-7	.	.	TGTGCCAGCAGCTCTTGGGGGGGCCACGAGCAGTACTTC	CASSSWGGHEQYF
TRBV6-5	TRBJ1-2	TRBD1	.	TGTGCCAGCAGTTACGGGACAGGGAAAGGCGGCTACACCTTC	CASSYGTGKGGYTF
TRBV6-4	TRBJ2-2	.	.	TGTGCCAGCAGTACAATCAACACCGGGGAGCTGTTTTTT	CASSTINTGELFF
TRBV10-3	TRBJ1-1	.	once	TGTGCCATCAGTGATAGGGGGGGCACTGAAGCTTTCTTT	CAISDRGGTEAFF
TRBV7-9	TRBJ2-6	TRBD1	.	TGTGCCAGCAGCGCAACAGGGGTCGACAACGTCCTGACTTTC	CASSATGVDNVLTF
TRBV4-3	TRBJ2-7	TRBD2	.	TGCGCCAGCAGCTTAGCGGGTGTGGGGTACGAGCAGTACTTC	CASSLAGVGYEQYF
TRBV10-1	TRBJ1-1	.	.	TGCGCCAGCAGTGGATTTGACAGCCAAGCTTTCTTT	CASSGFDSQAFF
TRBV28	TRBJ2-4	TRBD2	.	TGTGCCAGCAAAACTAGCGGGAGGGGGGGAAACATTCAGTACTTC	CASKTSGRGGNIQYF
TRBV7-3	TRBJ1-6	TRBD1	.	TGTGCCAGCAGCGTCGTACAGGGGATAGACTCGCTCTATAATTCACCCCTCCACTTT	CASSVVQGIDSLYNSPLHF
TRBV23-1	TRBJ2-7	.	.	TGCGCCAGCAGCCGCCCAAAGTGGCAGGCGTCTATCTACGAGCAGTACTTC	CASSRPKWQASIYEQYF
TRBV5-4	TRBJ2-5	.	.	TGTGCCAGCAGCATTTATCAGGGCATCGGGGAGACCCAGTACTTC	CASSIYQGIGETQYF
TRBV5-1	TRBJ2-5	.	.	TGCGCCAGCAGCTTGGAACAGCCCCAAGAGACCCAGTACTTC	CASSLEQPQETQYF
TRBV7-3	TRBJ2-3	.	.	TGTGCCAGCAGCTACACCCTCTGGGATACGCAGTATTTT	CASSYTLWDTQYF
TRBV12-2	TRBJ2-3	.	.	TGTGCAAGTCGCCCTCCCGGGGGGGAGGGTACGCAGTATTTT	CASRPPGGEGTQYF